These T cell receptor beta chains were read from a single sample in a study of OX40 agonist ivuxolimab in advanced cancers. The table came from immunoSEQ multiplex PCR; TCRdb's copy has only in-frame clones and leaves some out. The sample shows more than 60,000 clones, 87% of them seen only once. The starting material was CD4+ or CD8+ T cells sorted from blood, obtained in a trial of the OX40 agonist ivuxolimab. The receptor source for this set is an adult with an advanced solid tumor such as melanoma, head and neck, liver or kidney cancer. Each CDR3 is given with its conserved first and last residue. The order of the fields is D gene, J gene, V gene, CDR3 protein, CDR3 DNA. D genes are given only for firm matches.

TRBD1 | TRBJ2-1 | TRBV7-8 | CASSLIRGQGKDNEQFF | TGTGCCAGCAGCTTAATCCGAGGACAGGGTAAAGACAATGAGCAGTTCTTC
. | TRBJ2-7 | TRBV18 | CASSDDSFYEQYF | TGTGCCAGCTCAGACGACAGCTTCTACGAGCAGTACTTC
TRBD1 | TRBJ2-4 | TRBV11-2 | CASSSGQGIAKNIQYF | TGTGCCAGCAGCTCCGGACAGGGGATAGCCAAAAACATTCAGTACTTC
TRBD1 | TRBJ2-2 | TRBV5-1 | CASSLAGRQGAGGELFF | TGCGCCAGCAGCTTGGCTGGGCGGCAGGGGGCCGGCGGGGAGCTGTTTTTT
. | TRBJ2-5 | TRBV18 | CASSPRALETQYF | TGTGCCAGCTCACCACGGGCTCTGGAGACCCAGTACTTC
. | TRBJ1-5 | TRBV19 | CAGGVDRAQPQHF | TGTGCCGGAGGGGTGGACAGAGCTCAGCCCCAGCATTTT
. | TRBJ2-2 | TRBV5-1 | CASSLTGEAYGELFF | TGCGCCAGCAGCTTGACAGGGGAGGCCTACGGGGAGCTGTTTTTT
. | TRBJ2-1 | TRBV5-4 | CASSRRRGDYNEQFF | TGTGCCAGCAGCCGAAGGAGGGGAGATTACAATGAGCAGTTCTTC
. | TRBJ2-2 | TRBV28 | CASSSLTGPTGELFF | TGTGCCAGCAGTTCCTTAACAGGGCCAACCGGGGAGCTGTTTTTT
. | TRBJ1-2 | TRBV11-2 | CASSLDPGLGGYTF | TGTGCCAGCAGCTTAGATCCAGGCTTGGGTGGCTACACCTTC
TRBD2 | TRBJ2-5 | TRBV4-1 | CASSQGLAGFETQYF | TGCGCCAGCAGCCAAGGACTAGCGGGGTTTGAGACCCAGTACTTC
TRBD1 | TRBJ1-1 | TRBV7-8 | CASSLGTGAVGTEAFF | TGTGCCAGCAGCCTGGGGACAGGGGCCGTTGGCACTGAAGCTTTCTTT
. | TRBJ1-1 | TRBV2 | CASSGRTNTEAFF | TGTGCCAGCAGCGGACGGACGAACACTGAAGCTTTCTTT
TRBD2 | TRBJ2-7 | TRBV10-2 | CATLLAGAYEQYF | TGCGCCACTCTACTAGCGGGGGCCTACGAGCAGTACTTC
. | TRBJ1-2 | TRBV19 | CASREGRNALGGYTF | TGTGCCAGTAGGGAGGGAAGGAATGCCCTTGGTGGCTACACCTTC